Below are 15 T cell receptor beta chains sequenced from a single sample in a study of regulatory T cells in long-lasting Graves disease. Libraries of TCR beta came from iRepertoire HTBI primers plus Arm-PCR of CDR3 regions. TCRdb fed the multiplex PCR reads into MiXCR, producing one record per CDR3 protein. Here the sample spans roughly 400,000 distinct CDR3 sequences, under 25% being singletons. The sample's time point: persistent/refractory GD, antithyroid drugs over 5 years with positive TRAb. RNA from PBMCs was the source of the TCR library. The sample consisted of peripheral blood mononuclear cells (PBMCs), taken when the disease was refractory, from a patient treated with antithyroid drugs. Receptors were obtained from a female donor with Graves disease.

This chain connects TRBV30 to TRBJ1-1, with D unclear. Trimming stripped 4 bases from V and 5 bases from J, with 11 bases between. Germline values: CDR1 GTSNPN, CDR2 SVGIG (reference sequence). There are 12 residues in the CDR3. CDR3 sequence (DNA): TGTGCCTGGATGGAGAGGGTAACTGAAGCTTTCTTT. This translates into CAWMERVTEAFF. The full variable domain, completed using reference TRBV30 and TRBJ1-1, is SQTIHQWPATLVQPVGSPLSLECTVEGTSNPNLYWYRQAAGRGLQLLFYSVGIGQISSEVPQNLSASRPQDRQFILSSKKLLLSDSGFYLCAWMERVTEAFFGQGTRLTVV.

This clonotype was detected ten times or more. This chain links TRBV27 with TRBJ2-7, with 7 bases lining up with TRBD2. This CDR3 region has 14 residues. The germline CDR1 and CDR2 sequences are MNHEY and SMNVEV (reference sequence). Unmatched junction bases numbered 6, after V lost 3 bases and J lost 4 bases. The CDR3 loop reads CASSFGGRRYEQYF. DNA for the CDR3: TGTGCCAGCAGTTTTGGCGGGAGACGGTACGAGCAGTACTTC.

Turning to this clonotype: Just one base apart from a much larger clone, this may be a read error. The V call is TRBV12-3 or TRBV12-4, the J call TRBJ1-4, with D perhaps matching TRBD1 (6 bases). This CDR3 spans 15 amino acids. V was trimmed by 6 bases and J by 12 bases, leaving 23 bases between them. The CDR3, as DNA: TGTGCCAGCAGCCATCGGACAGTGCGGAGAGAAGAACTGTTTTTT. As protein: CASSHRTVRREELFF.

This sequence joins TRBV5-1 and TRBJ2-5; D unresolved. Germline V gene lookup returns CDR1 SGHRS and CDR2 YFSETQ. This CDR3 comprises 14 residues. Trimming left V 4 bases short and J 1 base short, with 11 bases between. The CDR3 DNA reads TGCGCCAGCAGCGATTTCGGAATCCAAGAGACCCAGTACTTC. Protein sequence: CASSDFGIQETQYF.

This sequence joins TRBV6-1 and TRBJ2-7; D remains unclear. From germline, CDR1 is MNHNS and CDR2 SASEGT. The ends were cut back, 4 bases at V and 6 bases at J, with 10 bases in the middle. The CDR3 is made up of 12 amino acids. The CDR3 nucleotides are TGTGCCAGCAGTGGATTCGGATCCGAGCAGTACTTC. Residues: CASSGFGSEQYF.

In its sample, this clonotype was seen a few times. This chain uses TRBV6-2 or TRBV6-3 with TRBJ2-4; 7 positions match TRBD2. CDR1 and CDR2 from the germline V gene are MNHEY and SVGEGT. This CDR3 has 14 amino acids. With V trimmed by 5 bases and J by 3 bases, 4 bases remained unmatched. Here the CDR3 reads CASSTGTIKNIQYF. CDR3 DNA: TGTGCCAGCAGTACCGGGACTATCAAAAACATTCAGTACTTC.

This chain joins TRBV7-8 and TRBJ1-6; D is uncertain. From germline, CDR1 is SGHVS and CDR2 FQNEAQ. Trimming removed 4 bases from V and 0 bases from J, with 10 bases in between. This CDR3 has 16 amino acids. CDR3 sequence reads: CASSSTYSSYNSPLHF. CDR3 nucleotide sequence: TGTGCCAGCAGCTCGACATACAGCTCCTATAATTCACCCCTCCACTTT.

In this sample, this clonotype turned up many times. The DNA for the CDR3 is TGTGCCAGCAGCCGCTCAGGTGAAAAACTGTTTTTT. It specifies CASSRSGEKLFF. The V gene is TRBV7-2, the J gene TRBJ1-4; no clear D. V dropped 5 bases and J dropped 7 bases, with 8 bases sitting between them. This CDR3 comprises 12 residues. In germline, CDR1 is SGHTA, CDR2 FQGNSA.

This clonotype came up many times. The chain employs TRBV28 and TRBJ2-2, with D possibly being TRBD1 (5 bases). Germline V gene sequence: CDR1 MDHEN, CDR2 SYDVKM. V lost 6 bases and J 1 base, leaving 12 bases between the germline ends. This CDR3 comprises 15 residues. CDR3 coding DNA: TGTGCCAGCAGGAGCCCCCAGGGGAACACCGGGGAGCTGTTTTTT. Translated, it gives CASRSPQGNTGELFF.

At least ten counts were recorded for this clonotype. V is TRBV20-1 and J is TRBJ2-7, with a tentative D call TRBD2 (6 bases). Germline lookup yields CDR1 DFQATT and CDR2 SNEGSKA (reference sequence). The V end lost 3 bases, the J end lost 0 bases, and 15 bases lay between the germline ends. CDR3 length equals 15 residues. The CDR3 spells CSASGYSGSSYEQYF. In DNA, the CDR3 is TGCAGTGCTAGTGGGTATAGCGGAAGCTCCTACGAGCAGTACTTC.

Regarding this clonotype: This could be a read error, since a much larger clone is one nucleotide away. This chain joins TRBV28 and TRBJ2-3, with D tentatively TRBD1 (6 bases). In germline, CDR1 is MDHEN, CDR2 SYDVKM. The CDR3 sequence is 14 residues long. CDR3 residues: CASNLTRGEDTQYF. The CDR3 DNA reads TGTGCCAGCAATTTAACCAGGGGTGAAGATACGCAGTATTTT.

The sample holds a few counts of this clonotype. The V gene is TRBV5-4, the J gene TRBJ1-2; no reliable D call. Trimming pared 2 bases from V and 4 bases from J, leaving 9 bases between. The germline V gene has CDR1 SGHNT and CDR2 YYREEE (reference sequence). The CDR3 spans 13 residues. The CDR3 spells CASSLQLGYGYTF. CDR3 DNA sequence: TGTGCCAGCAGCTTACAGCTAGGCTATGGCTACACCTTC.

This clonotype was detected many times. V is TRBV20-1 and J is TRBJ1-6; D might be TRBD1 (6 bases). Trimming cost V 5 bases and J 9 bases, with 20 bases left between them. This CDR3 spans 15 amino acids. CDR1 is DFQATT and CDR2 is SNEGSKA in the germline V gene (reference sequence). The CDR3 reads CSAVKTDRRGSPLHF. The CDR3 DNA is TGCAGTGCTGTTAAGACGGACAGAAGGGGTTCACCCCTCCACTTT.

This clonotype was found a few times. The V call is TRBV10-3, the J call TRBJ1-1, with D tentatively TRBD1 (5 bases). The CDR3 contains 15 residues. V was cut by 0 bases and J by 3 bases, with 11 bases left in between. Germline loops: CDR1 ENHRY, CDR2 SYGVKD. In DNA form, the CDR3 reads TGTGCCATCAGTGAGTCGAGTGCCAGGGACACTGAAGCTTTCTTT. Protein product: CAISESSARDTEAFF.

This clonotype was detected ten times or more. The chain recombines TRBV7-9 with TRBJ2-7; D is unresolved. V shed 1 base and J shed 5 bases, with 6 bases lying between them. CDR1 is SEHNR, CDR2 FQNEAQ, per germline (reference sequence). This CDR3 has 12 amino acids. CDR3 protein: CASSLEGHEQYF. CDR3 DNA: TGTGCCAGCAGCTTAGAGGGCCACGAGCAGTACTTC.